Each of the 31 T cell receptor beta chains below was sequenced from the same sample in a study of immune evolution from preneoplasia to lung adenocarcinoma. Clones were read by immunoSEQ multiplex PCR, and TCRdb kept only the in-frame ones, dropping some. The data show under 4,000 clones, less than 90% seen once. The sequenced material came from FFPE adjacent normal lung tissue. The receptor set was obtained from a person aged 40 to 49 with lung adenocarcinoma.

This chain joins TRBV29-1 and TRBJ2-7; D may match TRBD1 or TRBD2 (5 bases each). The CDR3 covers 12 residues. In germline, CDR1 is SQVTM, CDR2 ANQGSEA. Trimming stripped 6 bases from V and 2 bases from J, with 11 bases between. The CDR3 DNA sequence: TGCAGCGTCCGGGACGCCACCTACGAGCAGTACTTC. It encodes CSVRDATYEQYF.

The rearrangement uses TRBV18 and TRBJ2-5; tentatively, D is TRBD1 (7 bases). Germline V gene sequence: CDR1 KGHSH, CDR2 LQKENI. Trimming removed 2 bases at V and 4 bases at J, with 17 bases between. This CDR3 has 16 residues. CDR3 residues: CASSPGGGAGGETQYF. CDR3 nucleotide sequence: TGTGCCAGCTCACCAGGAGGGGGCGCCGGAGGAGAGACCCAGTACTTC. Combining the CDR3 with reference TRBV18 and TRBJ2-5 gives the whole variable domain NAGVMQNPRHLVRRRGQEARLRCSPMKGHSHVYWYRQLPEEGLKFMVYLQKENIIDESGMPKERFSAEFPKEGPSILRIQQVVRGDSAAYFCASSPGGGAGGETQYFGPGTRLLVL.

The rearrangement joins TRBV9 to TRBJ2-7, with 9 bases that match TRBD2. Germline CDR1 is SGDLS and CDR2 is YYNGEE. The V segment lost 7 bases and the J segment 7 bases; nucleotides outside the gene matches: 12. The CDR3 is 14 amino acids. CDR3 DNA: TGTGCCAGCGGGGGGATAGCGGGAGTTTCGGAGCAGTACTTC. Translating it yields CASGGIAGVSEQYF.

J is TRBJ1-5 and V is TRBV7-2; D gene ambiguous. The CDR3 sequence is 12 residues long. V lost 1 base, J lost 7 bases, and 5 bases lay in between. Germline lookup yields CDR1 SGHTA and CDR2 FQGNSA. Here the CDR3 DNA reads TGTGCCAGCAGCTTAGGAGAACAGCCCCAGCATTTT. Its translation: CASSLGEQPQHF.

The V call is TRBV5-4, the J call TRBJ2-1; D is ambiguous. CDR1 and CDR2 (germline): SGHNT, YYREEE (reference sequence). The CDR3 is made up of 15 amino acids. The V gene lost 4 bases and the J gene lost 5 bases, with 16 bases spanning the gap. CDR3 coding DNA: TGTGCCAGCAGCCCTCACGGGTCACGGGACAATGAGCAGTTCTTC. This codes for CASSPHGSRDNEQFF.

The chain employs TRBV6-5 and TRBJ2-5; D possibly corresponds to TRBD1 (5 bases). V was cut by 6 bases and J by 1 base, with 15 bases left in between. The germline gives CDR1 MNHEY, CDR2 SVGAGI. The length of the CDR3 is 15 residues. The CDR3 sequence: CASRPRALAQETQYF. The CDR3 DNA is TGTGCCAGCAGACCCAGGGCCCTCGCCCAAGAGACCCAGTACTTC.

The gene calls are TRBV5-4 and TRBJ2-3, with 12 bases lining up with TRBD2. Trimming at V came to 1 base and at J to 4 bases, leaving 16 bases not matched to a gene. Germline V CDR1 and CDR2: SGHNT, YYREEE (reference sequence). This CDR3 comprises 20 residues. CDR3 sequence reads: CASSLSSPRRASGRADTQYF. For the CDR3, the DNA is TGTGCCAGCAGCTTGAGCTCCCCTCGCCGGGCTAGCGGGAGGGCAGATACGCAGTATTTT.

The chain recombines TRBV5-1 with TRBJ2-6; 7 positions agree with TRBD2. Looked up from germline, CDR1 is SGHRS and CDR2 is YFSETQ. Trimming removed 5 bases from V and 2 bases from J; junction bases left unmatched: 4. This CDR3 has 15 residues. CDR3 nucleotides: TGCGCCAGCAGTTCGCGGGAGCCTGGGGCCAACGTCCTGACTTTC. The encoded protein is CASSSREPGANVLTF.

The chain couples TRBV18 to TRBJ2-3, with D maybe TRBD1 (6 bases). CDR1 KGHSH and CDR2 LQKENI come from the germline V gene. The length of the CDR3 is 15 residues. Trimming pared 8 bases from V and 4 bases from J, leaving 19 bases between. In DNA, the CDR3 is TGTGCCAGCGGGAAGAATAATAACAGGGCAGATACGCAGTATTTT. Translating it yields CASGKNNNRADTQYF.

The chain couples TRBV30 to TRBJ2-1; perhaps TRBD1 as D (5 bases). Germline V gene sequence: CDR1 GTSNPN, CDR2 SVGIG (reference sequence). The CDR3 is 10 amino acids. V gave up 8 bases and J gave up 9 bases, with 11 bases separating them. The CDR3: CATKRGEQFF. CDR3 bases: TGTGCCACGAAAAGGGGTGAGCAGTTCTTC.

Here the CDR3 reads CASSYGETQYF. The CDR3 bases are TGTGCCAGCAGTTACGGGGAGACCCAGTACTTC. This chain joins TRBV6-5 and TRBJ2-5; D remains ambiguous. Trimming took 2 bases from V and 5 from J, leaving 3 bases between them. The CDR3 loop spans 11 amino acids. Germline V lookup: CDR1 MNHEY, CDR2 SVGAGI.

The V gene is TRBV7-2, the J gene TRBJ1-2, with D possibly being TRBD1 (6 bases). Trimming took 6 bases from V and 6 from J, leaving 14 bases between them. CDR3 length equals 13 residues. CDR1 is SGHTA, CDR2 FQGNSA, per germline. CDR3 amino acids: CASRSPGANGYTF. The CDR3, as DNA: TGTGCCAGCAGGTCCCCGGGGGCGAATGGCTACACCTTC.

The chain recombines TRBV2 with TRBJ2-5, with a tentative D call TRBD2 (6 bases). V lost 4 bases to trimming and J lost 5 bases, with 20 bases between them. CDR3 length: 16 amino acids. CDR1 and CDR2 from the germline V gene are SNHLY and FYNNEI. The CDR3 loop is CASSVATTTRRETQYF. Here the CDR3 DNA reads TGTGCCAGCAGTGTAGCCACAACGACTAGACGGGAGACCCAGTACTTC.

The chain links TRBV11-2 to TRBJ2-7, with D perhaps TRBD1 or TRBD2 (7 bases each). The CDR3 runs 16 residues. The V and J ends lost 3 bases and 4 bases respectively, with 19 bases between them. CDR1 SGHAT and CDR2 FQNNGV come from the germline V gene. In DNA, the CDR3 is TGTGCCAGCAGCTTGGGGCAGGGGGGGCTCGGATACGAGCAGTACTTC. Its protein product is CASSLGQGGLGYEQYF. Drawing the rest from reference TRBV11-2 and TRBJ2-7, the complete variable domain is EAGVAQSPRYKIIEKRQSVAFWCNPISGHATLYWYQQILGQGPKLLIQFQNNGVVDDSQLPKDRFSAERLKGVDSTLKIQPAKLEDSAVYLCASSLGQGGLGYEQYFGPGTRLTVT.

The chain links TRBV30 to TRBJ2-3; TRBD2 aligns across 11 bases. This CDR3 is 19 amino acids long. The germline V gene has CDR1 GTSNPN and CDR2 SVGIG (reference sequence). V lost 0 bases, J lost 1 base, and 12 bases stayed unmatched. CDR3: CAWSVWLAGGYSGTDTQYF. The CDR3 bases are TGTGCCTGGAGTGTATGGCTAGCGGGGGGTTATAGCGGCACAGATACGCAGTATTTT.

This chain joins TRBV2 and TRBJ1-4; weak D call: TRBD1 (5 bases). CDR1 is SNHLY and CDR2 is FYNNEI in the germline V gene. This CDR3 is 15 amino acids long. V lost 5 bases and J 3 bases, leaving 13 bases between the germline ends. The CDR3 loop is CASSRERGSNEKLFF. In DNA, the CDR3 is TGTGCCAGCAGTCGGGAGAGGGGTTCTAATGAAAAACTGTTTTTT. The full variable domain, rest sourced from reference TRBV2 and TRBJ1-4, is EPEVTQTPSHQVTQMGQEVILRCVPISNHLYFYWYRQILGQKVEFLVSFYNNEISEKSEIFDDQFSVERPDGSNFTLKIRSTKLEDSAMYFCASSRERGSNEKLFFGSGTQLSVL.

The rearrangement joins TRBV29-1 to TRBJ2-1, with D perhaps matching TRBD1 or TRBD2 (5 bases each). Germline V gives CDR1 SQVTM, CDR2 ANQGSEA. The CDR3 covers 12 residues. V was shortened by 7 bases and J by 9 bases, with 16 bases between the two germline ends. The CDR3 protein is CSASEGTGEQFF. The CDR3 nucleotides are TGCAGCGCCTCCGAAGGGACCGGTGAGCAGTTCTTC.

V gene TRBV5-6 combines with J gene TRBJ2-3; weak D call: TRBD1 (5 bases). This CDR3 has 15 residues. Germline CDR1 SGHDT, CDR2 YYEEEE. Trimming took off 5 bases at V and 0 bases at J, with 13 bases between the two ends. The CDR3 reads CASRRRGRSTDTQYF. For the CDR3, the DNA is TGTGCCAGCAGACGAAGGGGTCGTAGCACAGATACGCAGTATTTT.

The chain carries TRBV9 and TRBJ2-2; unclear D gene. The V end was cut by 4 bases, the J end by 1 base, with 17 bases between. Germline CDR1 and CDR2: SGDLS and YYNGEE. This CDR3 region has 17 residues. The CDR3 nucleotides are TGTGCCAGCAGCAACCCTATAGGCAGGAGGAACACCGGGGAGCTGTTTTTT. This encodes CASSNPIGRRNTGELFF.

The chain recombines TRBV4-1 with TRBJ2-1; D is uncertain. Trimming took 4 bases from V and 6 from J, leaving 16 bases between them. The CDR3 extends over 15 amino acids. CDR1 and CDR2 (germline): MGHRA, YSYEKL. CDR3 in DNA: TGCGCCAGCAGCCCGTTGGCCCACCGAACCAATGAGCAGTTCTTC. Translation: CASSPLAHRTNEQFF.

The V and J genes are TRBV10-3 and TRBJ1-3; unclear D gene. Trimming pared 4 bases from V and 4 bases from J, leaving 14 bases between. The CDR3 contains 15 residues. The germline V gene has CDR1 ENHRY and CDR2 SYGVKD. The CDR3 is CAISGVDQSGNTIYF. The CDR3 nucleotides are TGTGCCATCAGTGGAGTGGATCAGTCGGGAAACACCATATATTTT.

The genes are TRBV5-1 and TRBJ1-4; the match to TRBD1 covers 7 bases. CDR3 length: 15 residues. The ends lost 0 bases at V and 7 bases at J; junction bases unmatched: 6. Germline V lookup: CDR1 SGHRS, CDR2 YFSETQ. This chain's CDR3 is CASSLEGQASEKLFF. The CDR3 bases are TGCGCCAGCAGCTTGGAAGGACAGGCTAGTGAAAAACTGTTTTTT.

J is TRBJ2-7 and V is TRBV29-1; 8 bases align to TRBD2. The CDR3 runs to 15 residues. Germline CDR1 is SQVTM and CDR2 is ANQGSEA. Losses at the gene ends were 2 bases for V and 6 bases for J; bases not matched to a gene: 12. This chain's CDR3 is CSVEPSLAGRGEQYF. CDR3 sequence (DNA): TGCAGCGTTGAACCGAGCCTAGCGGGTAGAGGCGAGCAGTACTTC.

The CDR3 nucleotides are TGTGCCTGGAGTCTTACAGATACGCAGTATTTT. It translates to CAWSLTDTQYF. The chain has TRBV30 and TRBJ2-3, with D uncertain. Germline-derived CDR1 and CDR2 are GTSNPN and SVGIG (reference sequence). The V end lost 2 bases, the J end lost 3 bases, and 3 bases lay between the germline ends. CDR3 length equals 11 residues.

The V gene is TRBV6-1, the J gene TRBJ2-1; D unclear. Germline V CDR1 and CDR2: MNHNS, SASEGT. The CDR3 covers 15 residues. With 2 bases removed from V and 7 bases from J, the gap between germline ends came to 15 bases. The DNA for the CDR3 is TGTGCCAGCAGTGAACAACTACCAAACCTTAATGAGCAGTTCTTC. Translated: CASSEQLPNLNEQFF.

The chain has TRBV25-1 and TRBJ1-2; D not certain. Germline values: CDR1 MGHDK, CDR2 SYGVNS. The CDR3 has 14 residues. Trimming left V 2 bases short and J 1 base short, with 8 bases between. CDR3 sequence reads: CASSEGLYNYGYTF. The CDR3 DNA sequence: TGTGCCAGCAGTGAAGGCCTATATAACTATGGCTACACCTTC.

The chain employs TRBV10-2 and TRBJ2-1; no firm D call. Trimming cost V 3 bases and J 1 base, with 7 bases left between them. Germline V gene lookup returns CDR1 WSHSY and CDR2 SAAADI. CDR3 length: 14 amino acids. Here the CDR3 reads CASSDGRSYNEQFF. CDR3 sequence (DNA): TGCGCCAGCAGTGACGGCAGGTCCTACAATGAGCAGTTCTTC.

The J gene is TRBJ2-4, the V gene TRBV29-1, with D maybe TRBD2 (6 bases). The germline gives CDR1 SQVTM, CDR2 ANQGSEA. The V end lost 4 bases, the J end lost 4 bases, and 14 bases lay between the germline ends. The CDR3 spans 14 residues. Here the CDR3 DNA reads TGCAGCGTTGTAATCGGGGGTAGTAAAAACATTCAGTACTTC. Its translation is CSVVIGGSKNIQYF.

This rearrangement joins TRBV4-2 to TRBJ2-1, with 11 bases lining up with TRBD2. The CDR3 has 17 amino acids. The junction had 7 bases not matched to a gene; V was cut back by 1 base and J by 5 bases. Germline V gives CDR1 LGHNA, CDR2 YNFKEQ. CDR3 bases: TGTGCCAGCAGCCAAGTGGCTAGCGGGGGGATAAACAATGAGCAGTTCTTC. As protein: CASSQVASGGINNEQFF.

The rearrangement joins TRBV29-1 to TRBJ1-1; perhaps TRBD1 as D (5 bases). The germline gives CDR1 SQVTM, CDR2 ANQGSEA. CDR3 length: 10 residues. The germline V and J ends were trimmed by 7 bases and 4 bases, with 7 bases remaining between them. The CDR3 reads CSAGTTEAFF. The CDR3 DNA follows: TGCAGCGCAGGGACCACTGAAGCTTTCTTT.

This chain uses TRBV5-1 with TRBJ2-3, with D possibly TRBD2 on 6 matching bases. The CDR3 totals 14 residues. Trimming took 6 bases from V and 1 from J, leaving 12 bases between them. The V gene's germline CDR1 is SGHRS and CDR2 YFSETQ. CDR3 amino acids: CASTSTGGTDTQYF. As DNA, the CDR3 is TGCGCCAGCACGAGTACGGGAGGCACAGATACGCAGTATTTT. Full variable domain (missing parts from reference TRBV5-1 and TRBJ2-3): KAGVTQTPRYLIKTRGQQVTLSCSPISGHRSVSWYQQTPGQGLQFLFEYFSETQRNKGNFPGRFSGRQFSNSRSEMNVSTLELGDSALYLCASTSTGGTDTQYFGPGTRLTVL.